Each of the 20 T cell receptor beta chains below was sequenced from the same sample in a study of cytomegalovirus exposure and HLA in healthy donors. 60 Vbeta and 13 Jbeta primers were used in PCR. Sequencing was performed with immunoSEQ multiplex PCR; in TCRdb, only in-frame clones are kept and a portion is missing. In the table there are approximately 95,000 clones, around 73% of which are singletons. Sequenced: PBMCs. These receptor sequences come from a woman aged 40 to 55 in good health and CMV-seropositive.

The chain has TRBV9 and TRBJ1-3; possible D gene TRBD1, 6 bases. V shed 4 bases and J shed 4 bases, with 12 bases lying between them. Germline CDR1 is SGDLS and CDR2 is YYNGEE. This CDR3 spans 14 amino acids. CDR3 in amino acids: CASSSGQLGNTIYF. The CDR3 bases are TGTGCCAGCAGCTCCGGACAGCTGGGAAACACCATATATTTT.

The chain combines TRBV6-5 with TRBJ1-5; a possible D gene is TRBD1 (5 bases). This CDR3 is built from 14 residues. Trimming removed 6 bases at V and 1 base at J, with 10 bases between. In germline, CDR1 is MNHEY, CDR2 SVGAGI. The CDR3 DNA reads as TGTGCCAGCAGCTCCGACAGAAGCAATCAGCCCCAGCATTTT. Its protein is CASSSDRSNQPQHF.

The chain carries TRBV30 and TRBJ1-4, with TRBD1 identical over 8 bases. Germline V lookup: CDR1 GTSNPN, CDR2 SVGIG (reference sequence). J lost 7 bases, V lost 8 bases, and 15 bases had no gene match. There are 15 residues in the CDR3. In DNA form, the CDR3 reads TGTGCCGTATCAAGGTCAGGGGGCACTGTTGAAAAACTGTTTTTT. Translating it yields CAVSRSGGTVEKLFF.

The chain is built from TRBV6-1 and TRBJ2-5; perhaps TRBD1 as D (6 bases). CDR1 is MNHNS, CDR2 SASEGT, per germline. With 1 base removed from V and 6 bases from J, the gap between germline ends came to 9 bases. This CDR3 spans 13 amino acids. The chain's CDR3 is CASSEGTGKTQYF. For the CDR3, the DNA is TGTGCCAGCAGTGAAGGCACAGGGAAGACCCAGTACTTC.

This chain connects TRBV28 to TRBJ2-1, with a possible D match to TRBD1 (5 bases). The V end was cut by 5 bases, the J end by 6 bases, with 14 bases between. CDR3 length equals 14 residues. The germline V gene has CDR1 MDHEN and CDR2 SYDVKM. CDR3 nucleotide sequence: TGTGCCAGCAGTATTCGACAGAATTCCAATGAGCAGTTCTTC. Residues: CASSIRQNSNEQFF.

This chain joins TRBV7-9 and TRBJ2-7; D is possibly TRBD1 (5 bases). The V end lost 2 bases, the J end lost 6 bases, and 14 bases lay between the germline ends. CDR1 is SEHNR, CDR2 FQNEAQ, per germline (reference sequence). The CDR3 has 14 amino acids. The CDR3 nucleotides are TGTGCCAGCAGCTTAACCCCTCCGGACACCGAGCAGTACTTC. Translation gives CASSLTPPDTEQYF.

The chain carries TRBV29-1 and TRBJ2-7; 9 nucleotides match TRBD1. The CDR3 consists of 14 residues. Germline CDR1 SQVTM, CDR2 ANQGSEA. The V and J ends lost 6 bases and 2 bases, in that order; junction bases with no gene match: 8. The CDR3 nucleotides read TGCAGCGTGGGTCGGGACAGGGAACCCTACGAGCAGTACTTC. Its protein product is CSVGRDREPYEQYF.

The chain carries TRBV28 and TRBJ2-7; D is ambiguous. V was clipped by 7 bases and J by 1 base, with 11 bases between them. CDR1 is MDHEN and CDR2 is SYDVKM in the germline V gene. The CDR3 totals 13 residues. CDR3 DNA: TGTGCCAGCACGACTCCAAATTCCTACGAGCAGTACTTC. Translating it yields CASTTPNSYEQYF.

The chain uses TRBV28 and TRBJ1-4; 7 bases are a match to TRBD1. The CDR3 totals 16 residues. CDR1 is MDHEN and CDR2 is SYDVKM in the germline V gene. V was pared by 5 bases and J by 0 bases, with 6 bases of the junction left unmatched. CDR3 coding DNA: TGTGCCAGCAGTAGACAGGGACTTGCAACTAATGAAAAACTGTTTTTT. This encodes CASSRQGLATNEKLFF. The whole variable domain, filled in from reference TRBV28 and TRBJ1-4, reads DVKVTQSSRYLVKRTGEKVFLECVQDMDHENMFWYRQDPGLGLRLIYFSYDVKMKEKGDIPEGYSVSREKKERFSLILESASTNQTSMYLCASSRQGLATNEKLFFGSGTQLSVL.

In DNA form, the CDR3 reads TGTGCCAGCAGCTTGGGTACAGGGTTTAATGAAAAACTGTTTTTT. As protein: CASSLGTGFNEKLFF. The V gene is TRBV5-4, the J gene TRBJ1-4; maybe TRBD1 (6 bases). Germline assignment: CDR1 SGHNT and CDR2 YYREEE (reference sequence). Trimming took 0 bases from V and 4 from J, leaving 10 bases between them. CDR3 length: 15 amino acids. Looking up the rest from reference TRBV5-4 and TRBJ1-4 gives the full variable domain: ETGVTQSPTHLIKTRGQQVTLRCSSQSGHNTVSWYQQALGQGPQFIFQYYREEENGRGNFPPRFSGLQFPNYSSELNVNALELDDSALYLCASSLGTGFNEKLFFGSGTQLSVL.

This clone showed up just a few times. The rearrangement links TRBV4-1 to TRBJ2-3, with no clear D. V lost 5 bases and J lost 1, with 7 bases in between. The V gene's germline CDR1 is MGHRA and CDR2 YSYEKL. The length of the CDR3 is 13 residues. CDR3 in DNA: TGCGCCAGCAGCTTCGTCGGCACAGATACGCAGTATTTT. Its protein is CASSFVGTDTQYF.

The V and J genes are TRBV29-1 and TRBJ2-1; 13 bases are a match to TRBD2. V shed 8 bases, J shed 1 base, and the junction held 5 bases outside the gene matches. Germline V gene sequence: CDR1 SQVTM, CDR2 ANQGSEA. The CDR3 length is 15 residues. CDR3 nucleotides: TGCAGCACCTGGGGACTAGCGGGATCCTACAATGAGCAGTTCTTC. It encodes CSTWGLAGSYNEQFF.

The chain couples TRBV19 to TRBJ2-1; TRBD2 matches at 14 bases. The CDR3 covers 14 residues. V was clipped by 7 bases and J by 8 bases; unmatched bases: 4. Germline CDR1 reads LNHDA; CDR2 reads SQIVND (reference sequence). The CDR3 protein is CASKGLAGGYEQFF. The CDR3 DNA reads as TGTGCCAGTAAAGGACTAGCGGGAGGTTATGAGCAGTTCTTC.

The V and J genes are TRBV6-1 and TRBJ2-5; 8 bases map to TRBD2. The germline gives CDR1 MNHNS, CDR2 SASEGT. The CDR3 runs to 15 residues. V shed 8 bases and J 5 bases; nucleotides not matched to a gene: 13. CDR3 bases: TGTGCCAGCCTAGCGGGTCTCGGTCTACCCGAGACCCAGTACTTC. This encodes CASLAGLGLPETQYF.

The V and J genes are TRBV7-6 and TRBJ2-2; 10 nucleotides agree with TRBD1. V dropped 5 bases and J dropped 3; count of bases not matched to a gene: 3. The CDR3 covers 15 residues. From germline, CDR1 is SGHVS and CDR2 FNYEAQ. The DNA of the CDR3 is TGTGCCAGCAGCCCGGACAGGGGGTACACCGGGGAGCTGTTTTTT. Protein: CASSPDRGYTGELFF.

This clone was seen once. CDR3 DNA: TGTGCCAGTAGTATGGGTAGCGGGCTTAGCACAGATACGCAGTATTTT. As protein: CASSMGSGLSTDTQYF. The V gene is TRBV19, the J gene TRBJ2-3, with 7 bases that match TRBD2. The germline gives CDR1 LNHDA, CDR2 SQIVND (reference sequence). This CDR3 has 16 amino acids. Trimming took 3 bases from V and 0 from J; bases not matched to a gene: 6.

This clone showed up just once. The chain recombines TRBV2 with TRBJ2-1; 9 bases are shared with TRBD2. V lost 7 bases to trimming and J lost 12 bases; unmatched junction nucleotides: 10. The CDR3 sequence is 13 residues long. Germline loops: CDR1 SNHLY, CDR2 FYNNEI. The CDR3 here is CASNQIAGVGQFF. The CDR3 region has the DNA TGTGCCAGCAACCAAATAGCGGGGGTAGGGCAGTTCTTC.

The V gene is TRBV30, the J gene TRBJ1-1; 10 bases agree with TRBD1. The CDR3 loop spans 15 amino acids. V lost 0 bases to trimming and J lost 3 bases; unmatched junction nucleotides: 4. Per the germline V gene, CDR1 is GTSNPN and CDR2 is SVGIG (reference sequence). CDR3 nucleotides: TGTGCCTGGAGTGTAGGGGGGACAGGGGACACTGAAGCTTTCTTT. This encodes CAWSVGGTGDTEAFF.

For this clone: An end of the junction differs from the germline gene, which may be a read error. This sequence joins TRBV2 and TRBJ2-7; tentative D call: TRBD2 (6 bases). CDR1 is SNHLY and CDR2 is FYNNEI in the germline V gene. The CDR3 contains 13 residues. As DNA, the CDR3 is TGTGCCAGCGGCGGGACGGGGTCCTACGGGCAGTACTTC. Its protein is CASGGTGSYGQYF.

The chain joins TRBV7-9 to TRBJ2-3; 13 bases match TRBD2. J was trimmed by 6 bases and V by 6 bases; bases with no gene match: 15. Germline CDR1 is SEHNR and CDR2 is FQNEAQ (reference sequence). The CDR3 totals 18 residues. The CDR3 is CASRTPAGLAGELDTQYF. The CDR3 region has the DNA TGTGCCAGCAGGACACCCGCTGGACTAGCGGGAGAGTTGGATACGCAGTATTTT.